Sequencing of this TCR beta chain was carried out in a study of T cells after yellow fever vaccination. Template switching with 5'RACE generated the TCR cDNA and added a universal primer site and UMIs. TCRdb redid the calling of the 5' RACE reads with MiXCR, one entry per CDR3 protein. The data show 100,000 to 150,000 distinct CDR3 sequences, more than 6% seen once. Study findings and constraints: Once the booster was given, most primary-vaccination clones reappeared, at more than 95% for CD4 and more than 85% for CD8.

This clonotype has a handful of counts. Its antigen is not known. The V gene's germline CDR1 is KGHSH and CDR2 LQKENI. V shed 3 bases and J 5 bases; nucleotides not matched to a gene: 12. There are 17 residues in the CDR3. The clonotype originates from a man aged 18 to 30 who received the YFV17D yellow fever vaccine. The material was CD4+ T cells sorted from PBMCs, obtained 9 to 11 days after the first yellow fever vaccination. The chain recombines TRBV18 with TRBJ2-1; 8 positions match TRBD1. The DNA for the CDR3 is TGTGCCAGCTCACCGGTGGTAGGGGACAGGATAAACAATGAGCAGTTCTTC. As protein: CASSPVVGDRINNEQFF. The full variable domain, with the rest looked up from reference TRBV18 and TRBJ2-1, is NAGVMQNPRHLVRRRGQEARLRCSPMKGHSHVYWYRQLPEEGLKFMVYLQKENIIDESGMPKERFSAEFPKEGPSILRIQQVVRGDSAAYFCASSPVVGDRINNEQFFGPGTRLTVL.